The present TCR beta chain was sequenced within a study of T cells of healthy individuals. This clonotype was seen ten or more times. Germline values: CDR1 DFQATT, CDR2 SNEGSKA (reference sequence). Germline trimming cut 0 bases from V and 5 bases from J; bases unmatched to any gene: 9. The CDR3 length is 15 residues. TCRdb reprocessed the 5' RACE reads with MiXCR, giving one entry per CDR3 protein. Altogether more than 85,000 distinct CDR3 sequences are present, roughly 15% being singletons, with the ten largest covering under 7.5%. The gene calls are TRBV20-1 and TRBJ2-5, with 7 bases aligning to TRBD1. This receptor was obtained from a human donor in good health. In nucleotides, the CDR3 is TGCAGTGCTAGAGATTTGTGGGACAGTAGTGAGACCCAGTACTTC. Protein: CSARDLWDSSETQYF.